What follows is one T cell receptor (beta chain) and its context. Its specificity is unknown. Viral peptide pools were used in the ViraFEST assay to expand antigen-specific CD4+ T cells, and sequencing came afterward. When around 9 days of culture had elapsed, CD4+ T cells were isolated. Infection with SARS-CoV-2 occurred in the person between March and December 2020, and PCR confirmed it. Cultures used 1.5 million to 2 million PBMC per well, around 9 IU/ml IL-2 and around 9.5 ug/ml peptides. These data belong to a study of vaccination effects on CD4 cells after COVID-19. Looking at the study overall: Samples were given by two convalescent patients 16 days and one week before vaccination. Points from the study as a whole: Infection- and vaccine-induced clones contracted markedly late after vaccination.

Germline V gene sequence: CDR1 MDHEN, CDR2 SYDVKM. The CDR3 has 20 amino acids. V shed 6 bases and J 5 bases; nucleotides not matched to a gene: 19. The protocol was immunoSEQ multiplex PCR, while the TCRdb copy is restricted to in-frame clones and leaves out a portion. The sample comprises 42,000 or so clones, under 80% of which are singletons, and under 40% rests with the top ten. The V call is TRBV28, the J call TRBJ2-2; 12 bases agree with TRBD2. The sequencing used CD4+ T cells from PBMCs cultured with a peptide pool, collected before COVID-19 vaccination. The TCR originated in a human donor who had a prior SARS-CoV-2 infection. For the CDR3, the DNA is TGTGCCAGCAGGCCATTACTCGGCCTAGCGGGAGGGGTACGGACCGGGGAGCTGTTTTTT. This gives the protein CASRPLLGLAGGVRTGELFF. Looking up the rest from reference TRBV28 and TRBJ2-2 gives the full variable domain: DVKVTQSSRYLVKRTGEKVFLECVQDMDHENMFWYRQDPGLGLRLIYFSYDVKMKEKGDIPEGYSVSREKKERFSLILESASTNQTSMYLCASRPLLGLAGGVRTGELFFGEGSRLTVL.